The present T cell receptor beta chain was sequenced within a study of OX40 agonist ivuxolimab in advanced cancers. In this sample, this clone turned up a few times. At baseline, cycle 4 day 1, and cycle 7 day 1, blood was sampled. This CDR3 contains 17 residues. CDR1 is SGDLS, CDR2 YYNGEE, per germline. The V segment lost 4 bases and the J segment 2 bases; nucleotides outside the gene matches: 7. The method was immunoSEQ multiplex PCR; TCRdb's version includes in-frame clones alone and lacks a portion of them. The table has around 48,000 clones, less than 85% seen once. Sequences were derived from CD4+ or CD8+ T cells sorted from blood, sampled in a trial of the OX40 agonist ivuxolimab. This clonotype originated in an adult with an advanced solid tumor such as melanoma, head and neck, liver or kidney cancer. V usage is TRBV9 and J usage is TRBJ2-6; 9 nucleotides match TRBD2. The CDR3 bases are TGTGCCAGCAGCAGGGCAGCGGGGGGTGCTGGGGCCAACGTCCTGACTTTC. Protein product: CASSRAAGGAGANVLTF.